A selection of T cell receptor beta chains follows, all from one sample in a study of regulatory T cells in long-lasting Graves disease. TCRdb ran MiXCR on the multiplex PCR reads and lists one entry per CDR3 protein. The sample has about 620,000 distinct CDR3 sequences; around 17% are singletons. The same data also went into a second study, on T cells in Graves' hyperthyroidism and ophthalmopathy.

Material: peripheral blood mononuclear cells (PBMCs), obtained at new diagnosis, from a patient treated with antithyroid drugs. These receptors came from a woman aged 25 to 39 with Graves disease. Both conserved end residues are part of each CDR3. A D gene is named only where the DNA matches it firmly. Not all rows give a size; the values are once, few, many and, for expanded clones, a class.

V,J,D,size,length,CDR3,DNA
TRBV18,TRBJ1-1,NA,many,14,CASSPRTQLTEAFF,TGTGCCAGCTCACCCAGGACCCAGTTGACTGAAGCTTTCTTT
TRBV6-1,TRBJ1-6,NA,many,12,CASTSFPSPLHF,TGTGCCAGCACCTCTTTCCCTTCACCCCTCCACTTT
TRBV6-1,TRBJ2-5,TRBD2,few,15,CATRPGGRGQETQYF,TGTGCCACCCGACCGGGGGGGAGGGGGCAAGAGACCCAGTACTTC
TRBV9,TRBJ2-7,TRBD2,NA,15,CASSVETSATYEQYF,TGTGCCAGCAGCGTAGAGACTAGCGCAACCTACGAGCAGTACTTC
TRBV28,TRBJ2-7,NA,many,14,CASSPPLASGEQYF,TGTGCCAGCAGTCCCCCCTTGGCGTCGGGGGAGCAGTACTTC
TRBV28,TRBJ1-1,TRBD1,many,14,CASRLTGLNTEAFF,TGTGCCAGCAGGTTGACAGGGCTGAACACTGAAGCTTTCTTT
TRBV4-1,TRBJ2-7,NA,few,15,CASSQEWQGGYEQYF,TGCGCCAGCAGCCAAGAGTGGCAGGGGGGATACGAGCAGTACTTC
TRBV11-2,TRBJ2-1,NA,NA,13,CASSQSPSGEQFF,TGTGCCAGCAGCCAATCACCCTCCGGGGAGCAGTTCTTC
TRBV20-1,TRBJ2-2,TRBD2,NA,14,CSVSTSGRFGELFF,TGCAGTGTTTCGACTAGCGGGAGATTCGGGGAGCTGTTTTTT
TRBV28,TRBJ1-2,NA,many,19,CASSISGRPVSQWRYGYTF,TGTGCCAGCAGCATTTCCGGACGACCTGTGTCCCAGTGGCGGTATGGCTACACCTTC
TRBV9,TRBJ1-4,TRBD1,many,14,CASSSGTGVEKLFF,TGTGCCAGCAGCTCCGGGACAGGGGTTGAAAAACTGTTTTTT
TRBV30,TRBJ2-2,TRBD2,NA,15,CAWRTGGRVTGELFF,TGTGCCTGGAGGACCGGCGGGAGAGTAACCGGGGAGCTGTTTTTT
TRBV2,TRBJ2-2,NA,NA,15,CARGLPNDRTGELFF,TGTGCCAGGGGACTTCCTAACGATAGGACCGGGGAGCTGTTTTTT
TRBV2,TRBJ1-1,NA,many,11,CASSGGAEAFF,TGTGCCAGCAGTGGTGGGGCTGAAGCTTTCTTT
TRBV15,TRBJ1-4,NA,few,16,CATSRGEGWGNEKLFF,TGTGCCACCAGCAGAGGGGAGGGCTGGGGGAATGAAAAACTGTTTTTT
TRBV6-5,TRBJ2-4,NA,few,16,CASSSTGKTAKNIQYF,TGTGCCAGCAGTTCCACAGGGAAGACAGCCAAAAACATTCAGTACTTC
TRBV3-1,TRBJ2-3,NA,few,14,CASSQGVFTDTQYF,TGTGCCAGCAGCCAAGGGGTTTTCACAGATACGCAGTATTTT
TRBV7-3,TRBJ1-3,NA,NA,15,CASSLRAGTGNTIYF,TGTGCCAGCAGCTTAAGGGCAGGGACTGGAAACACCATATATTTT
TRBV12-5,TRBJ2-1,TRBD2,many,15,CASGTTSGRLGEQFF,TGTGCTAGTGGAACGACTAGCGGGCGTCTTGGGGAGCAGTTCTTC
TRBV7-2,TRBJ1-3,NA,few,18,CASSHPRQEGFSGNTIYF,TGTGCCAGCAGCCATCCCCGACAGGAGGGATTCTCTGGAAACACCATATATTTT
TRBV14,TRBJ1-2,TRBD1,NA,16,CASGRDREFPMWGYTF,TGTGCCAGTGGCCGGGACAGGGAATTTCCAATGTGGGGCTACACCTTC
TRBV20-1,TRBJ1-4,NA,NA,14,CSALKRDDLEKLFF,TGCAGTGCTCTGAAAAGGGACGACTTGGAAAAACTGTTTTTT
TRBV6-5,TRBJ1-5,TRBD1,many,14,CASSFDRVNQPQHF,TGTGCCAGCAGTTTCGACAGGGTCAATCAGCCCCAGCATTTT
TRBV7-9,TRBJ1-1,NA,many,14,CASSNGQLKLEAFF,TGTGCCAGCAGCAACGGACAGCTAAAACTGGAAGCTTTCTTT
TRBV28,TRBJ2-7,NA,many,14,CASSLGSEAYEQYF,TGTGCCAGCAGTTTAGGGTCAGAAGCCTACGAGCAGTACTTC
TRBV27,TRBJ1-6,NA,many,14,CASSFQAQLFPLHF,TGTGCCAGCAGTTTTCAGGCCCAATTGTTTCCCCTCCACTTT
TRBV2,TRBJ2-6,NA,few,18,CASMSGRARFSGANVLTF,TGTGCCAGCATGAGCGGACGAGCCCGTTTCTCTGGGGCCAACGTCCTGACTTTC
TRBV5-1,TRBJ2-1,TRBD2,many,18,CASSPLGLAGGTYNEQFF,TGCGCCAGCAGCCCATTAGGACTAGCGGGAGGCACCTACAATGAGCAGTTCTTC
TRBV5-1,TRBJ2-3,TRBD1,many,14,CASSPGQNTDTQYF,TGCGCCAGCAGCCCGGGACAGAACACAGATACGCAGTATTTT
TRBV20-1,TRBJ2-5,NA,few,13,CSVRGRGPETQYF,TGCAGTGTTCGCGGTCGAGGGCCAGAGACCCAGTACTTC
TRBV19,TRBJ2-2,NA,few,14,CASTPGLNTGELFF,TGTGCCAGTACCCCGGGACTCAACACCGGGGAGCTGTTTTTT
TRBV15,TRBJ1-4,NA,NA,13,CATSIQANEKLFF,TGTGCCACCAGCATACAGGCTAATGAAAAACTGTTTTTT